Below are 32 T cell receptor beta chains sequenced from a single sample in a study of blood T cell repertoires in COVID-19. Sequencing was performed with immunoSEQ multiplex PCR; in TCRdb, only in-frame clones are kept and a portion is missing. Here the sample spans roughly 300,000 clones, around 83% being singletons. The sequencing sample was made of peripheral blood. All receptors come from a woman in her forties or fifties with acute or convalescent COVID-19.

The chain employs TRBV5-1 and TRBJ2-3, with 7 bases identical to TRBD2. This CDR3 region has 15 residues. V lost 0 bases and J lost 1; bases outside the gene matches: 2. Germline loops: CDR1 SGHRS, CDR2 YFSETQ. For the CDR3, the DNA is TGCGCCAGCAGCTTGGATGCGGGGGGCACAGATACGCAGTATTTT. This gives the protein CASSLDAGGTDTQYF.

This clone appeared a single time. This chain joins TRBV5-1 and TRBJ1-2; 7 positions match TRBD1. J was trimmed by 8 bases and V by 4 bases; bases with no gene match: 11. Germline CDR1 reads SGHRS; CDR2 reads YFSETQ. CDR3 length: 14 residues. CDR3 sequence reads: CASSLGTGVGGYTF. DNA for the CDR3: TGCGCCAGCAGCCTCGGCACAGGGGTTGGCGGCTACACCTTC.

The rearrangement links TRBV9 to TRBJ1-6; D gene unclear. With 0 bases removed from V and 10 bases from J, the gap between germline ends came to 5 bases. The CDR3 is made up of 12 amino acids. The germline V gene encodes CDR1 SGDLS and CDR2 YYNGEE. The CDR3, as DNA: TGTGCCAGCAGCGTAGACGGGTCACCCCTCCACTTT. Translation: CASSVDGSPLHF.

The chain couples TRBV11-2 to TRBJ1-5; D not resolved. CDR1 is SGHAT and CDR2 is FQNNGV in the germline V gene. The CDR3 loop spans 14 amino acids. Trimming removed 5 bases at V and 6 bases at J, with 14 bases between. CDR3 nucleotide sequence: TGTGCCAGCAGCCCTTACGGTGCGGGTCAGCCCCAGCATTTT. Residues: CASSPYGAGQPQHF.

The chain couples TRBV5-1 to TRBJ2-5; 7 bases match TRBD2. CDR3 length: 15 residues. CDR1 is SGHRS and CDR2 is YFSETQ in the germline V gene. V was pared by 5 bases and J by 1 base, with 8 bases of the junction left unmatched. The chain's CDR3 is CASSPGGPAQETQYF. DNA of the CDR3: TGCGCCAGCAGTCCGGGGGGTCCAGCCCAAGAGACCCAGTACTTC.

V usage is TRBV5-4 and J usage is TRBJ1-5, with D hard to call. Germline CDR1 and CDR2: SGHNT and YYREEE (reference sequence). The CDR3 extends over 12 amino acids. V was cut by 3 bases and J by 6 bases, with 7 bases left in between. The CDR3: CASSSPGQPQHF. CDR3 sequence (DNA): TGTGCCAGCAGCTCCCCGGGTCAGCCCCAGCATTTT.

This rearrangement joins TRBV2 to TRBJ1-1; a weak D match, TRBD1 (5 bases). CDR1 is SNHLY and CDR2 is FYNNEI in the germline V gene. The CDR3 loop spans 14 amino acids. With 2 bases removed from V and 1 base from J, the gap between germline ends came to 8 bases. CDR3 nucleotide sequence: TGTGCCAGCAGTGAACAGGGTAGGAACACTGAAGCTTTCTTT. This sequence encodes CASSEQGRNTEAFF.

This chain links TRBV11-2 with TRBJ1-3, with 7 bases aligning to TRBD1. The germline V gene has CDR1 SGHAT and CDR2 FQNNGV. V gave up 5 bases and J gave up 4 bases; unmatched junction bases: 8. This CDR3 has 15 residues. The CDR3 reads CASSRMGQRGNTIYF. For the CDR3, the DNA is TGTGCCAGCAGCCGAATGGGACAGAGGGGAAACACCATATATTTT.

V usage is TRBV6-1 and J usage is TRBJ2-7, with 8 bases fitting TRBD2. Germline lookup yields CDR1 MNHNS and CDR2 SASEGT. This CDR3 region has 14 residues. V lost 2 bases to trimming and J lost 2 bases; unmatched junction nucleotides: 2. CDR3 sequence: CASSESGGAYEQYV. The CDR3 DNA reads as TGTGCCAGCAGTGAATCGGGAGGGGCCTACGAGCAGTACGTC.

This chain connects TRBV2 to TRBJ1-2; 7 bases agree with TRBD1. Germline-derived CDR1 and CDR2 are SNHLY and FYNNEI. Germline trimming cut 4 bases from V and 10 bases from J; bases unmatched to any gene: 9. CDR3 length: 13 amino acids. Written as DNA, the CDR3 is TGTGCCAGCAGTGCAGACAGGGCAGCAGTCTACACCTTC. It translates to CASSADRAAVYTF.

V usage is TRBV20-1 and J usage is TRBJ2-7; D remains ambiguous. V was cut by 1 base and J by 9 bases, with 10 bases left in between. CDR3 size: 11 residues. Looked up from germline, CDR1 is DFQATT and CDR2 is SNEGSKA (reference sequence). This CDR3 is CSARGPSGQYV. The CDR3 DNA sequence: TGCAGTGCTAGAGGCCCTTCAGGGCAGTACGTC.

This rearrangement joins TRBV30 to TRBJ1-5, with 9 nucleotides matching TRBD1. The germline gives CDR1 GTSNPN, CDR2 SVGIG (reference sequence). With V trimmed by 3 bases and J by 6 bases, 6 bases remained unmatched. This CDR3 has 14 residues. Here the CDR3 DNA reads TGTGCCTGGAGGGGACAGGGAACAATTCAGCCCCAGCATTTT. Its protein is CAWRGQGTIQPQHF.

This clone was seen once. The chain recombines TRBV5-1 with TRBJ2-5; TRBD1 agrees at 9 bases. CDR3 length equals 15 residues. V gave up 0 bases and J gave up 5 bases; unmatched junction bases: 5. Germline V lookup: CDR1 SGHRS, CDR2 YFSETQ. CDR3 DNA sequence: TGCGCCAGCAGCTTGGAACAGGGGGCAGGCGAGACCCAGTACTTC. Residues: CASSLEQGAGETQYF.

A few counts support this clone. The gene calls are TRBV4-3 and TRBJ2-7; D is perhaps TRBD1 (6 bases). This CDR3 comprises 14 residues. Between the trimmed V and J ends, which lost 4 bases and 5 bases, there was a span of 15 bases. The germline gives CDR1 LGHNA, CDR2 YSLEER. CDR3 DNA: TGCGCCAGCAGCCGCTCCAGGACAGTCGACGAGCAGTACTTC. This codes for CASSRSRTVDEQYF.

The chain couples TRBV7-2 to TRBJ2-5, with 7 bases aligning to TRBD2. The ends lost 5 bases at V and 5 bases at J; junction bases unmatched: 11. The germline V gene encodes CDR1 SGHTA and CDR2 FQGNSA. This CDR3 contains 15 residues. This CDR3 is CASSPSGGRGETQYF. CDR3 nucleotides: TGTGCCAGCAGCCCCTCGGGCGGGAGAGGGGAGACCCAGTACTTC.

The chain combines TRBV6-5 with TRBJ1-6, with D tentatively TRBD1 (5 bases). V lost 0 bases and J lost 7, with 10 bases in between. CDR1 MNHEY and CDR2 SVGAGI come from the germline V gene. The CDR3 runs 15 residues. The CDR3 loop reads CASSYSGGENSPLHF. For the CDR3, the DNA is TGTGCCAGCAGTTACTCGGGGGGAGAAAATTCACCCCTCCACTTT.

The gene calls are TRBV6-1 and TRBJ1-1, with 8 nucleotides matching TRBD1. The ends lost 8 bases at V and 3 bases at J; junction bases unmatched: 17. Germline assignment: CDR1 MNHNS and CDR2 SASEGT. This CDR3 has 17 amino acids. CDR3 loop: CASRGPGQDVIDTEAFF. Here the CDR3 DNA reads TGTGCCAGCCGTGGTCCGGGACAGGACGTGATTGACACTGAAGCTTTCTTT.

J is TRBJ2-5 and V is TRBV2, with D possibly being TRBD1 (6 bases). Per the germline V gene, CDR1 is SNHLY and CDR2 is FYNNEI. This CDR3 spans 14 amino acids. Trimming took off 6 bases at V and 1 base at J, with 12 bases between the two ends. CDR3 region: CASRITGSQETQYF. Here the CDR3 DNA reads TGTGCCAGCAGGATCACAGGGAGCCAAGAGACCCAGTACTTC.

V usage is TRBV27 and J usage is TRBJ1-1; D might be TRBD1 (5 bases). CDR1 is MNHEY, CDR2 SMNVEV, per germline (reference sequence). This CDR3 contains 14 residues. V lost 5 bases and J 1 base, leaving 11 bases between the germline ends. The CDR3 nucleotides are TGTGCCAGCAGTCGTGGGGGGACGAACACTGAAGCTTTCTTT. This encodes CASSRGGTNTEAFF.

The gene calls are TRBV18 and TRBJ1-2; 7 bases are a match to TRBD1. CDR3 length equals 14 residues. Germline lookup yields CDR1 KGHSH and CDR2 LQKENI. Trimming cost V 3 bases and J 8 bases; bases outside gene matches: 9. For the CDR3, the DNA is TGTGCCAGCTCACCGGGCCAAGGGGGCACGGGCTACACCTTC. Amino acids: CASSPGQGGTGYTF.

The chain is built from TRBV11-1 and TRBJ2-3; 10 bases fit TRBD2. Germline-derived CDR1 and CDR2 are SGHAT and FQDESV (reference sequence). This CDR3 is 13 amino acids long. After removal of 5 bases from V and 5 bases from J, the junction contained 1 base not matched to a gene. The CDR3 loop is CASSRLAGDTQYF. The CDR3 nucleotides read TGTGCCAGCAGCAGACTAGCGGGAGATACGCAGTATTTT.

This rearrangement joins TRBV5-1 to TRBJ1-1, with no clear D. The CDR3 has 14 residues. Germline V CDR1 and CDR2: SGHRS, YFSETQ. V was pared by 1 base and J by 1 base, with 8 bases between. DNA for the CDR3: TGCGCCAGCAGCTTGATTAGAGAGAACACTGAAGCTTTCTTT. Translated: CASSLIRENTEAFF.

The rearrangement joins TRBV10-3 to TRBJ1-3; TRBD1 aligns across 7 bases. The germline V gene encodes CDR1 ENHRY and CDR2 SYGVKD. Germline trimming cut 8 bases from V and 3 bases from J; bases unmatched to any gene: 10. This CDR3 contains 15 residues. The CDR3 nucleotides read TGTGCCATCCAGGAAACAGGGGCCTATGGAAACACCATATATTTT. The encoded protein is CAIQETGAYGNTIYF.

CDR3 nucleotide sequence: TGTGCCAGCGGGGGGGACTCTGGGGCCAACGTCCTGACTTTC. Translating it yields CASGGDSGANVLTF. The chain combines TRBV28 with TRBJ2-6; 7 bases match TRBD2. The germline V gene encodes CDR1 MDHEN and CDR2 SYDVKM. This CDR3 has 14 residues. V shed 8 bases and J 0 bases; nucleotides not matched to a gene: 1.

The chain uses TRBV7-9 and TRBJ2-2; tentative D call: TRBD2 (5 bases). The CDR3 has 14 amino acids. V lost 2 bases to trimming and J lost 8 bases, with 12 bases between them. Germline loops: CDR1 SEHNR, CDR2 FQNEAQ (reference sequence). CDR3 protein: CASSLRASGGELFF. The DNA of the CDR3 is TGTGCCAGCAGCTTAAGGGCCTCGGGAGGGGAGCTGTTTTTT.

CDR3 DNA sequence: TGTGCCAGCAGCTTAGGTATGGGGGCCAGGGGTACTGAAGCTTTCTTT. This gives the protein CASSLGMGARGTEAFF. This chain connects TRBV7-2 to TRBJ1-1, with D possibly matching TRBD1 (6 bases). The CDR3 has 16 residues. Trimming stripped 1 base from V and 5 bases from J, with 17 bases between. Germline loops: CDR1 SGHTA, CDR2 FQGNSA. The variable domain in full, with the rest retrieved from reference TRBV7-2 and TRBJ1-1, is GAGVSQSPSNKVTEKGKDVELRCDPISGHTALYWYRQSLGQGLEFLIYFQGNSAPDKSGLPSDRFSAERTGGSVSTLTIQRTQQEDSAVYLCASSLGMGARGTEAFFGQGTRLTVV.

The V and J genes are TRBV7-8 and TRBJ1-5; D is unresolved. Trimming left V 0 bases short and J 11 bases short, with 11 bases between. CDR1 is SGHVS, CDR2 FQNEAQ, per germline. The CDR3 is 13 residues long. The CDR3 sequence is CASSLAIKSAQHF. The DNA of the CDR3 is TGTGCCAGCAGCTTAGCAATAAAATCAGCCCAGCATTTT.

The chain uses TRBV29-1 and TRBJ2-2; 7 bases agree with TRBD1. CDR3 length: 14 amino acids. The germline CDR1 and CDR2 sequences are SQVTM and ANQGSEA. The junction had 3 bases not matched to a gene; V was cut back by 1 base and J by 4 bases. In nucleotides, the CDR3 is TGCAGCGTTGAAGGAAGGACAGGCACCGGGGAGCTGTTTTTT. It specifies CSVEGRTGTGELFF.

The V gene is TRBV28, the J gene TRBJ1-4, with TRBD1 matching 10 bases. Trimming removed 3 bases from V and 7 bases from J; junction bases left unmatched: 5. Germline V CDR1 and CDR2: MDHEN, SYDVKM. This CDR3 has 15 amino acids. In nucleotides, the CDR3 is TGTGCCAGCAGTTTGATGGGACAGGGGTCTGAAAAACTGTTTTTT. This codes for CASSLMGQGSEKLFF.

V usage is TRBV30 and J usage is TRBJ1-5, with D perhaps TRBD1 (6 bases). From germline, CDR1 is GTSNPN and CDR2 SVGIG (reference sequence). V was shortened by 2 bases and J by 6 bases, with 17 bases between the two germline ends. This CDR3 contains 15 residues. CDR3 loop: CAWSRPYRVGQPQHF. In nucleotides, the CDR3 is TGTGCCTGGAGTCGCCCGTACAGGGTGGGTCAGCCCCAGCATTTT.

The gene calls are TRBV7-9 and TRBJ2-5; perhaps TRBD2 as D (5 bases). The CDR3 runs 19 residues. In germline, CDR1 is SEHNR, CDR2 FQNEAQ (reference sequence). The ends were cut back, 2 bases at V and 8 bases at J, with 30 bases in the middle. The chain's CDR3 is CASSLPREPFVVDPVTQYF. The CDR3 DNA reads TGTGCCAGCAGCTTACCTCGGGAACCGTTCGTAGTCGACCCCGTTACCCAGTACTTC.

The chain uses TRBV2 and TRBJ2-3, with 7 bases that match TRBD1. The CDR3 is made up of 15 amino acids. V was clipped by 3 bases and J by 3 bases; unmatched bases: 6. Germline V lookup: CDR1 SNHLY, CDR2 FYNNEI. The CDR3 DNA sequence: TGTGCCAGCAGTGATCAAGCAGGGGGAACAGATACGCAGTATTTT. Encoded protein: CASSDQAGGTDTQYF. The full variable domain, in which reference TRBV2 and TRBJ2-3 provide the parts outside the CDR3, is EPEVTQTPSHQVTQMGQEVILRCVPISNHLYFYWYRQILGQKVEFLVSFYNNEISEKSEIFDDQFSVERPDGSNFTLKIRSTKLEDSAMYFCASSDQAGGTDTQYFGPGTRLTVL.